Listed below are T cell receptor beta chains from one sample, sequenced in a study of cytomegalovirus exposure and HLA in healthy donors. The assay was immunoSEQ multiplex PCR, and TCRdb's table has in-frame clones only and misses some. The sample lists approximately 85,000 clones, approximately 80% occurring once. The sample consisted of PBMCs. The receptors originated from a woman between 50 and 59 years old in good health and CMV-seropositive. The CDR3 runs from the conserved cysteine through the conserved F or W. Fields, in order: clone size, J gene, D gene, V gene, CDR3 protein, CDR3 DNA. D genes are given only for firm matches. Size is omitted from some rows. Given values are once, few, many or a class for expanded clones.

NA | TRBJ2-1 | TRBD1 | TRBV25-1 | CASSQMTGLGEQFF | TGTGCCAGCAGTCAAATGACAGGGCTAGGTGAGCAGTTCTTC
NA | TRBJ2-1 | NA | TRBV5-1 | CASSGGGPDNEQFF | TGCGCCAGCAGTGGCGGGGGCCCGGACAATGAGCAGTTCTTC
NA | TRBJ2-7 | TRBD1 | TRBV7-2 | CASSPYPGGTYEQYF | TGTGCCAGCAGCCCATACCCAGGGGGAACCTACGAGCAGTACTTC
NA | TRBJ1-2 | NA | TRBV5-1 | CASSLGRPGAGDYGYTF | TGCGCCAGCAGCTTGGGCCGGCCGGGTGCAGGGGACTATGGCTACACCTTC
NA | TRBJ1-5 | NA | TRBV18 | CASSPSGAGWNSNQPQHF | TGTGCCAGCTCACCCTCAGGGGCCGGATGGAATAGCAATCAGCCCCAGCATTTT
NA | TRBJ2-3 | NA | TRBV6-6 | CASQVPSTDTQYF | TGTGCCAGCCAGGTACCTAGCACAGATACGCAGTATTTT
NA | TRBJ2-7 | NA | TRBV7-8 | CASSPRHGAYEQYF | TGTGCCAGCAGCCCCCGGCATGGAGCCTACGAGCAGTACTTC
NA | TRBJ2-3 | TRBD2 | TRBV7-9 | CASSTARGSGGRDTQYF | TGTGCCAGCAGCACAGCTCGTGGTAGCGGGGGGAGGGATACGCAGTATTTT
NA | TRBJ1-6 | NA | TRBV19 | CASSIAGLGSPLHF | TGTGCCAGTAGTATAGCCGGGTTGGGTTCACCCCTCCACTTT
NA | TRBJ1-1 | NA | TRBV21-1 | CASSNPGQGGPNTEAFF | TGTGCCAGCAGCAACCCCGGACAGGGGGGCCCTAACACTGAAGCTTTCTTT
NA | TRBJ2-4 | TRBD1 | TRBV5-5 | CASSVWRGTGDSIQYF | TGTGCCAGCAGCGTCTGGCGGGGGACAGGGGACAGCATTCAGTACTTC
few | TRBJ2-5 | NA | TRBV7-8 | CASSLGARGAQETQYF | TGTGCCAGCAGCTTGGGGGCCAGGGGCGCGCAAGAGACCCAGTACTTC
NA | TRBJ2-1 | TRBD2 | TRBV6-5 | CASSYSSGNSYNEQFF | TGTGCCAGCAGTTACTCGAGCGGGAACTCCTACAATGAGCAGTTCTTC
few | TRBJ1-3 | NA | TRBV5-8 | CASSLRTRILNTIYF | TGTGCCAGCAGCTTGAGGACACGGATTTTAAACACCATATATTTT
NA | TRBJ1-4 | NA | TRBV9 | CASSVQGGGEKLFF | TGTGCCAGCAGCGTACAGGGTGGGGGGGAAAAACTGTTTTTT
NA | TRBJ2-2 | TRBD2 | TRBV10-3 | CAISEIGLVNTGELFF | TGTGCCATCAGTGAAATTGGACTAGTAAACACCGGGGAGCTGTTTTTT
NA | TRBJ2-2 | NA | TRBV14 | CASSRTRGTSNTGELFF | TGTGCCAGCAGCCGAACGCGAGGGACTTCGAACACCGGGGAGCTGTTTTTT
NA | TRBJ2-1 | NA | TRBV2 | CASGGSYNEQFF | TGTGCCAGCGGCGGATCCTACAATGAGCAGTTCTTC
once | TRBJ1-2 | NA | TRBV2 | CASSVLEGSYGYTF | TGTGCCAGCAGTGTTTTAGAGGGCTCCTATGGCTACACCTTC
NA | TRBJ2-3 | TRBD1 | TRBV5-1 | CASSVGQVRTDTQYF | TGCGCCAGCAGCGTCGGACAGGTTCGCACAGATACGCAGTATTTT